Presented here are 17 T cell receptor beta chains from one specimen sequenced in a study of blood T cells in healthy people across ages. A second roughly 7 to 11 cycle PCR used barcoded and J-beta primers. Using its own MiXCR run on the 5' RACE reads, TCRdb lists one record per CDR3 protein. The table shows around 2 million distinct CDR3 sequences, with 35% to 50% occurring only once. Sequenced: blood. The receptors were gathered from a human donor in good health.

This clonotype was seen a handful of times. The chain carries TRBV29-1 and TRBJ1-2; 10 positions match TRBD1. This CDR3 is built from 12 residues. Trimming took 7 bases from V and 8 from J; bases not matched to a gene: 7. CDR1 and CDR2 (germline): SQVTM, ANQGSEA. DNA of the CDR3: TGCAGCGGCATGACAGGGGGCGACGGCTACACCTTC. It codes for CSGMTGGDGYTF.

The V gene is TRBV4-2, the J gene TRBJ2-5; D perhaps matches TRBD2 (6 bases). The germline CDR1 and CDR2 sequences are LGHNA and YNFKEQ. V was pared by 2 bases and J by 4 bases, with 11 bases between. The CDR3 totals 14 residues. The CDR3: CASSQPNSGETQYF. The CDR3 coding sequence is TGTGCCAGCAGCCAACCAAATAGCGGAGAGACCCAGTACTTC.

CDR3: CASSVAGSQYQETQYF. The CDR3 region has the DNA TGTGCCAGCAGCGTAGCGGGGAGTCAGTACCAAGAGACCCAGTACTTC. V gene TRBV9 combines with J gene TRBJ2-5; possibly TRBD2 for D (5 bases). V was pared by 0 bases and J by 0 bases, with 12 bases between. Germline CDR1 reads SGDLS; CDR2 reads YYNGEE. The CDR3 consists of 16 residues.

The gene calls are TRBV5-1 and TRBJ2-7, with 8 positions matching TRBD1. CDR1 and CDR2 from the germline V gene are SGHRS and YFSETQ. The CDR3 extends over 14 amino acids. J was trimmed by 6 bases and V by 4 bases; bases with no gene match: 9. The CDR3, as DNA: TGCGCCAGCAGCGCGGACAGGGAACTCTTCGAGCAGTACTTC. Translated: CASSADRELFEQYF.

The chain recombines TRBV13 with TRBJ2-5; D is unclear. The J call is uncertain, as TRBJ2-7 better fits the DNA end. The CDR3 spans 14 residues. Germline loops: CDR1 PRHDT, CDR2 FYEKMQ (reference sequence). CDR3 in amino acids: CASSPRALAYEQYF. The CDR3, as DNA: TGTGCCAGCAGTCCTCGGGCACTGGCATACGAGCAGTACTTC.

This clonotype was picked up a small number of times. This chain joins TRBV6-1 and TRBJ2-6; TRBD2 agrees at 9 bases. V lost 10 bases to trimming and J lost 2 bases; unmatched junction nucleotides: 15. This CDR3 contains 18 residues. Germline CDR1 MNHNS, CDR2 SASEGT. CDR3 in amino acids: CANSPEGLASPGANVLTF. In DNA, the CDR3 is TGTGCCAACAGCCCGGAGGGACTAGCCTCCCCTGGGGCCAACGTCCTGACTTTC.

The V call is TRBV14, the J call TRBJ2-5, with TRBD2 as a possible D gene (7 bases). V was shortened by 0 bases and J by 1 base, with 15 bases between the two germline ends. The CDR3 is made up of 17 amino acids. Germline V gene lookup returns CDR1 SGHDN and CDR2 FVKESK. CDR3 sequence (DNA): TGTGCCAGCAGCCAAGATCCCCCGGCGGGGGCCCAAGAGACCCAGTACTTC. Translated, it gives CASSQDPPAGAQETQYF.

This clonotype was detected only a few times. The rearrangement joins TRBV7-6 to TRBJ1-1; 9 nucleotides match TRBD1. CDR1 and CDR2 (germline): SGHVS, FNYEAQ. The CDR3 contains 14 residues. The trim removed 5 bases at V and 11 bases at J, leaving 12 bases unmatched. CDR3 DNA: TGTGCCAGCAGCCCCTACACAGGGGGCGCGCCTGCTTTCTTT. It encodes CASSPYTGGAPAFF.

The rearrangement uses TRBV7-2 and TRBJ1-3; D is unresolved. CDR1 is SGHTA, CDR2 FQGNSA, per germline. Trimming pared 3 bases from V and 2 bases from J, leaving 8 bases between. This CDR3 is built from 14 residues. The CDR3 DNA sequence: TGTGCCAGCAGCTTTGGGAGAACTGGAAACACCATATATTTT. This codes for CASSFGRTGNTIYF.

The rearrangement links TRBV7-2 to TRBJ2-7; perhaps TRBD2 as D (5 bases). CDR3 size: 15 residues. The V end lost 2 bases, the J end lost 0 bases, and 11 bases lay between the germline ends. Germline CDR1 is SGHTA and CDR2 is FQGNSA. CDR3 sequence (DNA): TGTGCCAGCAGCTTATTGGGGAGCAGCTCCTACGAGCAGTACTTC. Its translation is CASSLLGSSSYEQYF.

In its sample, this clonotype was seen a few times. The chain joins TRBV13 to TRBJ2-4; 7 nucleotides align to TRBD2. The DNA end lines up better with TRBJ2-7; the J call may be wrong. CDR1 is PRHDT and CDR2 is FYEKMQ in the germline V gene (reference sequence). CDR3 length equals 16 residues. CDR3 sequence reads: CASSLGRAGTSHEQYF. CDR3 nucleotides: TGTGCCAGCAGCTTAGGCCGAGCGGGGACCTCTCACGAGCAGTACTTC.

The sample holds a few counts of this clonotype. This chain joins TRBV13 and TRBJ2-1; 9 nucleotides match TRBD2. The length of the CDR3 is 16 residues. Germline assignment: CDR1 PRHDT and CDR2 FYEKMQ (reference sequence). V lost 0 bases, J lost 7 bases, and 7 bases stayed unmatched. CDR3 nucleotide sequence: TGTGCCAGCAGCTTAGGGCCTAGCGGGGAGGGGAATGAGCAGTTCTTC. Its protein product is CASSLGPSGEGNEQFF.

The gene calls are TRBV7-3 and TRBJ2-3; 12 nucleotides agree with TRBD2. V shed 5 bases, J shed 12 bases, and the junction held 6 bases outside the gene matches. This CDR3 has 13 residues. The V gene's germline CDR1 is SGHTA and CDR2 FQGTGA. This chain's CDR3 is CASSGGLAGQQYF. The CDR3 DNA reads TGTGCCAGCAGCGGTGGACTAGCGGGGCAACAGTATTTT.

The rearrangement uses TRBV7-9 and TRBJ2-2; 7 nucleotides match TRBD1. The CDR3 is made up of 15 amino acids. The ends lost 4 bases at V and 5 bases at J; junction bases unmatched: 7. Per germline, CDR1 SEHNR and CDR2 FQNEAQ (reference sequence). The CDR3 DNA follows: TGTGCCAGCAGCTACCCTACAGGGGAGACCGGGGAGCTGTTTTTT. This translates into CASSYPTGETGELFF.

Comment on this clonotype: A read error may be the cause here, since a much bigger clone is one base away. The rearrangement uses TRBV20-1 and TRBJ2-5; D not certain. CDR1 and CDR2 (germline): DFQATT, SNEGSKA (reference sequence). With 6 bases removed from V and 4 bases from J, the gap between germline ends came to 18 bases. CDR3 length: 14 amino acids. The CDR3 DNA follows: TGCAGTGCCACTACGACTGGGCGTGTAGAGACCCAGTACTTC. Amino acids: CSATTTGRVETQYF.

The chain combines TRBV11-1 with TRBJ2-7, with TRBD1 matching 8 bases. The CDR3 length is 14 residues. V lost 5 bases, J lost 2 bases, and 5 bases stayed unmatched. CDR1 and CDR2 from the germline V gene are SGHAT and FQDESV (reference sequence). The CDR3: CASSGQGLAYEQYF. CDR3 DNA sequence: TGTGCCAGCAGCGGACAGGGTTTAGCCTACGAGCAGTACTTC.

The chain is built from TRBV29-1 and TRBJ2-6; D is ambiguous. CDR1 and CDR2 (germline): SQVTM, ANQGSEA. The CDR3 spans 14 residues. V was shortened by 8 bases and J by 4 bases, with 15 bases between the two germline ends. CDR3: CSIRLSAGANVLTF. The CDR3 nucleotides read TGCAGCATTCGATTGTCAGCCGGGGCCAACGTCCTGACTTTC. The entire variable domain, with the rest obtained from reference TRBV29-1 and TRBJ2-6, is as follows: SAVISQKPSRDICQRGTSLTIQCQVDSQVTMMFWYRQQPGQSLTLIATANQGSEATYESGFVIDKFPISRPNLTFSTLTVSNMSPEDSSIYLCSIRLSAGANVLTFGAGSRLTVL.